This T cell receptor (beta chain) stems from a study of regulatory T cells in long-lasting Graves disease. Findings and caveats of the study: Persistent patients had more shared public clonotypes (around 2,700) than new patients (roughly 970).

Arm-PCR of CDR3 regions and iRepertoire HTBI primers were used to build TCR beta libraries. TCRdb redid the calling of the multiplex PCR reads with MiXCR, one entry per CDR3 protein. The table has around 360,000 distinct CDR3 sequences, around 15% seen once. This clonotype was observed many times. The antigen remains undetermined. This CDR3 is 14 amino acids long. From germline, CDR1 is SNHLY and CDR2 FYNNEI. Between the trimmed V and J ends, which lost 0 bases and 4 bases, there was a span of 9 bases. Time point in this sample: newly diagnosed GD, antithyroid drugs for less than 3 months. Isolated PBMC RNA provided the starting material for the TCR library. These data were also reused for a study on T cells in Graves' hyperthyroidism and ophthalmopathy. According to that study: Patients were aged 18 to 65, had disease duration under 2 months, and had newly diagnosed hyperthyroidism.

This chain uses TRBV2 with TRBJ1-1, with a tentative D call TRBD1 (5 bases). The sequence was obtained from a woman aged 18 to 35 with Graves disease. The sample was peripheral blood mononuclear cells (PBMCs), taken at new diagnosis, from a patient treated with antithyroid drugs. CDR3 sequence: CASSEAGRGTEAFF. The CDR3 nucleotides are TGTGCCAGCAGTGAAGCAGGGAGGGGCACTGAAGCTTTCTTT.